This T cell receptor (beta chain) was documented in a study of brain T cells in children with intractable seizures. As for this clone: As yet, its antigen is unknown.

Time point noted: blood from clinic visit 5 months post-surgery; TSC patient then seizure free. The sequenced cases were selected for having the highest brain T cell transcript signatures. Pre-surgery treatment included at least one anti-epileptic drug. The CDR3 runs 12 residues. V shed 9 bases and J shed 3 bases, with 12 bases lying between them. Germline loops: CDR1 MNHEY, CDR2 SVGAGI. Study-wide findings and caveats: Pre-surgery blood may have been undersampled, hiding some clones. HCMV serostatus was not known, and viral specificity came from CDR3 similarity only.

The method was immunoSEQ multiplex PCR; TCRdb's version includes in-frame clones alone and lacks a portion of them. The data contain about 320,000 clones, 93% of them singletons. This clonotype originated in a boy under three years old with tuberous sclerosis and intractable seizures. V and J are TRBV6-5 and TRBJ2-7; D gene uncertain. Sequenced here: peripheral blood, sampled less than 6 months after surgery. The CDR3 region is CARVDCHYEQYF. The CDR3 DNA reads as TGTGCCAGAGTAGACTGTCACTACGAGCAGTACTTC.